This TCR beta chain derives from a study of blood T cell repertoires in COVID-19. With 0 bases removed from V and 4 bases from J, the gap between germline ends came to 3 bases. Germline CDR1 is DFQATT and CDR2 is SNEGSKA (reference sequence). The CDR3 is 11 residues long. Clones were read by immunoSEQ multiplex PCR, and TCRdb kept only the in-frame ones, dropping some. The sample consists of some 270,000 clones, around 91% of them appearing once. The sequence came from a woman in her sixties or seventies with COVID-19, enrolled during active disease. V gene TRBV20-1 combines with J gene TRBJ1-2, with unresolved D. Sequenced sample: peripheral blood. The CDR3 region is CSARDLYGYTF. Here the CDR3 DNA reads TGCAGTGCTAGAGATCTCTATGGCTACACCTTC.